This TCR beta chain was sequenced for a study of radiation and T cells in renal cell carcinoma. Data came from immunoSEQ multiplex PCR; TCRdb stores just in-frame clones and leaves some out. The sample records tens of thousands of clones, roughly 80% being singletons. Looked up from germline, CDR1 is KGHSH and CDR2 is LQKENI. The CDR3 totals 14 residues. Trimming cost V 3 bases and J 4 bases, with 10 bases left between them. Stated time point: blood 4 weeks post-SBRT, at nephrectomy. Specified treatment: 15 Gy SBRT to primary tumor, nephrectomy 4 weeks later. V and J are TRBV18 and TRBJ1-5; unclear D gene. The clonotype was recovered from a man aged 45-60 years with renal cell carcinoma. The sequenced sample was blood, obtained from a patient whose treatment included radiotherapy and nephrectomy. The CDR3 sequence: CASSPSRENQPQHF. CDR3 bases: TGTGCCAGCTCACCGTCGAGGGAAAATCAGCCCCAGCATTTT.